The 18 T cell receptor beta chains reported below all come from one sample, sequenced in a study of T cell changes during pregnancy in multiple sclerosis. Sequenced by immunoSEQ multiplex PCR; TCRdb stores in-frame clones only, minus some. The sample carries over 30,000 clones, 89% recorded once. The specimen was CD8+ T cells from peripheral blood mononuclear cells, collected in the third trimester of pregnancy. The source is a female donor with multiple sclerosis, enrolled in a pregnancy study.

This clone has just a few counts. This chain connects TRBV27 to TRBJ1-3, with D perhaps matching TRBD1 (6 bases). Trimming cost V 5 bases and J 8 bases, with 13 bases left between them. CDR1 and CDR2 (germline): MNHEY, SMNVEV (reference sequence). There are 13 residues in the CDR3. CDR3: CASSVREGDTIYF. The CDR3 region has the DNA TGTGCCAGCAGTGTCAGGGAGGGGGACACCATATATTTT.

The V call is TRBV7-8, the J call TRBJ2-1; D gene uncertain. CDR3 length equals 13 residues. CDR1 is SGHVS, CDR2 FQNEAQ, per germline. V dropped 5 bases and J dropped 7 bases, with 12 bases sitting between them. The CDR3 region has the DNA TGTGCCAGCAGCCTTCCCCCCCGGAATGAGCAGTTCTTC. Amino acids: CASSLPPRNEQFF.

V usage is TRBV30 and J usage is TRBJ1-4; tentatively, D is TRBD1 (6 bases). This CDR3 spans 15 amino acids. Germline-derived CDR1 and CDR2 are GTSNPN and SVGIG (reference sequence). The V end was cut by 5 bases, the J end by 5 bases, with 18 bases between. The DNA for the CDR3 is TGTGCCTGGCGGGACACTACAAGGGGGAATGAAAAACTGTTTTTT. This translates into CAWRDTTRGNEKLFF.

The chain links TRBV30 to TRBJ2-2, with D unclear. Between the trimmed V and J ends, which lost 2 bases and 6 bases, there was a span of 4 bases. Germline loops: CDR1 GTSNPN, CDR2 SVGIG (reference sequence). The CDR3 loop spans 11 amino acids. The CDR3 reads CAWSPSGELFF. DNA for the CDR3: TGTGCCTGGAGTCCATCCGGGGAGCTGTTTTTT. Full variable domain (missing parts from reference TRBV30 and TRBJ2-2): SQTIHQWPATLVQPVGSPLSLECTVEGTSNPNLYWYRQAAGRGLQLLFYSVGIGQISSEVPQNLSASRPQDRQFILSSKKLLLSDSGFYLCAWSPSGELFFGEGSRLTVL.

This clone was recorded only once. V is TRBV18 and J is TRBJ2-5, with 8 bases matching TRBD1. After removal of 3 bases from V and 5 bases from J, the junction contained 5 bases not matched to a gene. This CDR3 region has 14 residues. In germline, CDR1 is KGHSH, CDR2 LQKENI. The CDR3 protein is CASSPTGERETQYF. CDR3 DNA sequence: TGTGCCAGCTCACCGACAGGGGAGAGGGAGACCCAGTACTTC.

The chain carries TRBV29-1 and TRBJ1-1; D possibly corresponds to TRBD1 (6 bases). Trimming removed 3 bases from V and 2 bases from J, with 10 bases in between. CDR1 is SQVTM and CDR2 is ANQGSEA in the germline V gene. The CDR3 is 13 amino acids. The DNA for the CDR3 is TGCAGCGTTGAGTACAGGGCAAACACTGAAGCTTTCTTT. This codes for CSVEYRANTEAFF.

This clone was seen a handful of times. In DNA form, the CDR3 reads TGCGCCAGCAGCGGAACTCTGGCGAGGAGGAGTAATTCACCCCTCCACTTT. Its protein product is CASSGTLARRSNSPLHF. The chain joins TRBV4-1 to TRBJ1-6; D is ambiguous. The CDR3 is made up of 17 amino acids. V was shortened by 5 bases and J by 6 bases, with 20 bases between the two germline ends. CDR1 is MGHRA, CDR2 YSYEKL, per germline.

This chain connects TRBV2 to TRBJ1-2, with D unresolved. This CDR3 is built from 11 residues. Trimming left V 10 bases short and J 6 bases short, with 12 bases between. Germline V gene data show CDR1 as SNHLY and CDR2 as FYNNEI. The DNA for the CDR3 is TGTGCCACCTTGGCCGGGGATGGCTACACCTTC. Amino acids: CATLAGDGYTF. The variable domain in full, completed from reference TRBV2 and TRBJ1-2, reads EPEVTQTPSHQVTQMGQEVILRCVPISNHLYFYWYRQILGQKVEFLVSFYNNEISEKSEIFDDQFSVERPDGSNFTLKIRSTKLEDSAMYFCATLAGDGYTFGSGTRLTVV.

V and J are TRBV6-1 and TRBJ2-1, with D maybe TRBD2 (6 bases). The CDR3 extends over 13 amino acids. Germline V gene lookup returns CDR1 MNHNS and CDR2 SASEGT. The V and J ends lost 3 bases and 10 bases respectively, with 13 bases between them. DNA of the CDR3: TGTGCCAGCAGTGAGCGAGGGAGGAGGGAGCAGTTCTTC. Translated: CASSERGRREQFF.

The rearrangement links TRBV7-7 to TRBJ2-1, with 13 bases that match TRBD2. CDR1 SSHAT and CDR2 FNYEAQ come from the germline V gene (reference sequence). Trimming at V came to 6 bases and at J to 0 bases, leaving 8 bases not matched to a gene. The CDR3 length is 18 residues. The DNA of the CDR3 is TGTGCCAGCAGTAAACTAGCGGGAGGGATCAGCTCCTACAATGAGCAGTTCTTC. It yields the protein CASSKLAGGISSYNEQFF.

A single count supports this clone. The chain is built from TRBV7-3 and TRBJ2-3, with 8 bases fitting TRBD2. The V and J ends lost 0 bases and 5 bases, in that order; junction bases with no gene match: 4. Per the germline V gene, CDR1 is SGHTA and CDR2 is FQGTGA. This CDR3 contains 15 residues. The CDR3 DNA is TGTGCCAGCAGCTTAACGGGTCTAGCGGGAGATACGCAGTATTTT. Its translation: CASSLTGLAGDTQYF.

The CDR3 sequence: CASSLEDLGGPLRGYTF. CDR3 DNA: TGTGCCAGCAGCTTGGAAGACTTGGGCGGGCCGCTTCGAGGCTACACCTTC. This sequence joins TRBV5-5 and TRBJ1-2, with unresolved D. CDR3 size: 17 residues. The germline gives CDR1 SGHKS, CDR2 YYEKEE (reference sequence). V was clipped by 0 bases and J by 8 bases, with 23 bases between them.

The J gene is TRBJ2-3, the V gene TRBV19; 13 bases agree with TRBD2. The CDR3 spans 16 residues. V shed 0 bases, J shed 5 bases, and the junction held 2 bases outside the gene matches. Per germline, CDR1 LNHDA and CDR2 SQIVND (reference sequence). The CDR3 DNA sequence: TGTGCCAGTAGTATAGATCGGACTAGCGGGGGAGATACGCAGTATTTT. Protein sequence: CASSIDRTSGGDTQYF.

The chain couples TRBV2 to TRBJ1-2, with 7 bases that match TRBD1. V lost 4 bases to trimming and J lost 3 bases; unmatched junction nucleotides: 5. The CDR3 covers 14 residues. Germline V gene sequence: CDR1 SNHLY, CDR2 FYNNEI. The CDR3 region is CASSAAGGHYGYTF. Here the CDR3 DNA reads TGTGCCAGCAGTGCTGCAGGGGGTCACTATGGCTACACCTTC.

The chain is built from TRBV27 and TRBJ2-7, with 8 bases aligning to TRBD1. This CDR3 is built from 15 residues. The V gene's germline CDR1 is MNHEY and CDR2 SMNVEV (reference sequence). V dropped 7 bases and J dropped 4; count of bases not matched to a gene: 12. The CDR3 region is CASIKRDRLPYEQYF. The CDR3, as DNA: TGTGCCAGCATCAAACGGGACAGGCTACCTTACGAGCAGTACTTC.

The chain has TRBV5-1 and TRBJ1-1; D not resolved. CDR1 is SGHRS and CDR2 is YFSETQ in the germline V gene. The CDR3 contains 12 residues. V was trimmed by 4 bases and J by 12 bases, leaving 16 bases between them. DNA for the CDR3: TGCGCCAGCAGCGAACGAGGTGCGGGAACTTTCTTT. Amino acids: CASSERGAGTFF.

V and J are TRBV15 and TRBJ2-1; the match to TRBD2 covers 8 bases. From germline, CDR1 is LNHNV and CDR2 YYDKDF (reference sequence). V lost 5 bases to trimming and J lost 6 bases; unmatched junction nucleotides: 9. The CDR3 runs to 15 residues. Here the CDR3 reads CATSWGGRLRNEQFF. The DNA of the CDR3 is TGTGCCACCAGCTGGGGCGGGAGGTTACGCAATGAGCAGTTCTTC.

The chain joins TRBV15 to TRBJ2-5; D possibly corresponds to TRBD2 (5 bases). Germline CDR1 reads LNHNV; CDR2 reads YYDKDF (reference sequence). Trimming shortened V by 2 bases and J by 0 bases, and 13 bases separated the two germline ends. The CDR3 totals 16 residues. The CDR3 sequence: CATSRLGLIYQETQYF. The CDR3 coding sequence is TGTGCCACCAGCAGACTAGGACTCATTTACCAAGAGACCCAGTACTTC. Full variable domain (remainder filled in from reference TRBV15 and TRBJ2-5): DAMVIQNPRYQVTQFGKPVTLSCSQTLNHNVMYWYQQKSSQAPKLLFHYYDKDFNNEADTPDNFQSRRPNTSFCFLDIRSPGLGDTAMYLCATSRLGLIYQETQYFGPGTRLLVL.